These T cell receptor beta chains were read from a single sample in a study of blood T cell repertoires in COVID-19. Measured with immunoSEQ multiplex PCR; TCRdb has only the in-frame clones, and not every one. The sample includes 310,000 or so clones, about four fifths of them seen just once. Source material: peripheral blood. The receptors here all came from a woman in her forties or fifties with acute or convalescent COVID-19. Both conserved end residues are part of each CDR3. D genes are given only for firm matches. Size is stated for part of the rows, as once, few or many counts, or as a class when the clone is expanded.

D	size	V	J	CDR3	DNA
TRBD1	-	TRBV11-3	TRBJ2-3	CASSLVGQGADTQYF	TGTGCCAGCAGCTTAGTAGGACAGGGCGCAGATACGCAGTATTTT
TRBD2	-	TRBV5-1	TRBJ2-5	CASSLAGGREETQYF	TGCGCCAGCAGCTTAGCGGGGGGCCGTGAAGAGACCCAGTACTTC
TRBD1	once	TRBV19	TRBJ2-7	CASRQGQGENNPPYEQYF	TGTGCCAGTAGGCAAGGGCAGGGGGAGAACAACCCTCCCTACGAGCAGTACTTC
-	-	TRBV7-6	TRBJ2-7	CASSDTSAGEQYF	TGTGCCAGCAGTGACACTAGTGCGGGCGAGCAGTACTTC
-	few	TRBV18	TRBJ1-3	CASRDSSGNTIYF	TGTGCCAGCCGAGACAGTTCTGGAAACACCATATATTTT
TRBD1	-	TRBV7-3	TRBJ1-2	CASSSGQGTGGYTF	TGTGCCAGCAGCTCCGGACAGGGGACTGGAGGCTACACCTTC
-	-	TRBV19	TRBJ1-2	CASTKEGIGYGYTF	TGTGCCAGTACCAAGGAGGGAATCGGTTATGGCTACACCTTC
-	-	TRBV27	TRBJ2-7	CATTSPGRGYEQYF	TGTGCCACCACTAGCCCGGGGAGAGGCTACGAGCAGTACTTC
TRBD2	-	TRBV10-1	TRBJ2-3	CASSESKLAGGSDTQYF	TGCGCCAGCAGTGAGTCGAAACTAGCGGGGGGATCAGATACGCAGTATTTT
-	-	TRBV30	TRBJ1-4	CAWTEGTEGTNEKLFF	TGTGCCTGGACCGAGGGGACGGAGGGGACTAATGAAAAACTGTTTTTT
-	-	TRBV30	TRBJ2-5	CAQSRYQETQYF	TGTGCTCAATCCCGGTACCAAGAGACCCAGTACTTC
-	-	TRBV5-6	TRBJ2-5	CASSPATGGETQYF	TGTGCCAGCAGCCCGGCGACGGGCGGGGAGACCCAGTACTTC
-	-	TRBV5-1	TRBJ1-6	CASSLVTGGSYNSPLHF	TGCGCCAGCAGCTTGGTCACGGGTGGTTCCTATAATTCACCCCTCCACTTT
TRBD1	once	TRBV2	TRBJ1-5	CASRETGSNQPQHF	TGTGCCAGCAGGGAGACAGGGAGCAATCAGCCCCAGCATTTT
-	-	TRBV6-1	TRBJ2-1	CASSDGGNEQFF	TGTGCCAGCAGTGACGGGGGCAATGAGCAGTTCTTC
TRBD1	-	TRBV25-1	TRBJ2-2	CASSDPGTASGELFF	TGTGCCAGCAGTGATCCCGGGACAGCCTCCGGGGAGCTGTTTTTT
-	once	TRBV18	TRBJ2-7	CASSPASQASYEQYF	TGTGCCAGCTCACCAGCATCCCAGGCCTCCTACGAGCAGTACTTC
-	-	TRBV11-1	TRBJ2-3	CASRQTGDTQYF	TGTGCCAGCAGACAGACCGGAGATACGCAGTATTTT
-	-	TRBV12-3/TRBV12-4	TRBJ1-3	CASTLGDGNTIYF	TGTGCCAGCACCCTGGGCGATGGAAACACCATATATTTT
-	-	TRBV6-1	TRBJ2-3	CASSEFREDTQYF	TGTGCCAGCAGTGAATTCAGGGAAGATACGCAGTATTTT
-	-	TRBV6-5	TRBJ1-5	CASSADRNSNQPQHF	TGTGCCAGCAGCGCTGACAGGAATAGCAATCAGCCCCAGCATTTT
-	-	TRBV5-1	TRBJ2-5	CASSVTSQETQYF	TGCGCCAGCAGCGTGACATCGCAAGAGACCCAGTACTTC
-	once	TRBV29-1	TRBJ2-1	CSVAGTPSSYNEQFF	TGCAGCGTGGCCGGGACTCCTAGCTCCTACAATGAGCAGTTCTTC
TRBD1	few	TRBV5-5	TRBJ1-2	CASSLDRQGNYGYTF	TGTGCCAGCAGCTTGGATAGACAGGGAAACTATGGCTACACCTTC
TRBD1	-	TRBV2	TRBJ2-7	CASRDRGEQYF	TGTGCCAGCAGGGACAGGGGCGAGCAGTACTTC
-	-	TRBV5-5	TRBJ1-2	CASSLFGEYGYTF	TGTGCCAGCAGCTTGTTCGGGGAATATGGCTACACCTTC
TRBD1	-	TRBV7-8	TRBJ2-2	CASSLDRVNTGELFF	TGTGCCAGCAGCCTCGACAGGGTGAACACCGGGGAGCTGTTTTTT
-	-	TRBV15	TRBJ1-2	CATSSPTGLNYGYTF	TGTGCCACCAGCAGCCCGACAGGCCTCAACTATGGCTACACCTTC
-	once	TRBV19	TRBJ2-1	CASSQGTPNEQFF	TGTGCCAGTAGCCAGGGGACACCCAATGAGCAGTTCTTC
TRBD1	-	TRBV18	TRBJ2-1	CASSFGQGTNEQFF	TGTGCCAGCTCATTCGGACAGGGAACAAATGAGCAGTTCTTC
TRBD1	-	TRBV7-9	TRBJ1-4	CASSPGQGDGDEKLFF	TGTGCCAGCAGCCCCGGACAGGGTGACGGGGATGAAAAACTGTTTTTT
TRBD2	-	TRBV7-6	TRBJ2-5	CASSLGAGSRETQYF	TGTGCCAGCAGCTTAGGAGCGGGGAGTCGGGAGACCCAGTACTTC
TRBD1	-	TRBV4-2	TRBJ1-5	CASSQGDREVYQPQHF	TGTGCCAGCAGCCAAGGCGACAGGGAAGTCTATCAGCCCCAGCATTTT
-	once	TRBV11-2	TRBJ2-7	CASSEEYNAASYEQYF	TGTGCCAGCAGCGAAGAATACAACGCCGCCTCCTACGAGCAGTACTTC
-	-	TRBV7-6	TRBJ1-6	CASSRAHPGSNSPLHF	TGTGCCAGCAGCAGAGCCCACCCCGGGTCTAATTCACCCCTCCACTTT
-	-	TRBV2	TRBJ1-2	CASSAGDPYGYIF	TGTGCCAGCAGTGCAGGGGACCCCTATGGCTACATCTTC
-	-	TRBV29-1	TRBJ2-7	CSAFLASGSYEQYF	TGCAGCGCTTTCCTAGCGAGTGGTTCCTACGAGCAGTACTTC
-	-	TRBV10-3	TRBJ1-1	CAISDRRNTEAFF	TGTGCCATCAGTGACCGCAGGAACACTGAAGCTTTCTTT
-	-	TRBV4-3	TRBJ1-1	CASSPNQQGVPFF	TGCGCCAGCAGCCCTAATCAGCAGGGTGTACCTTTCTTT
-	-	TRBV18	TRBJ1-1	CASSLTGLGTEAFF	TGTGCCAGCTCACTTACAGGGCTCGGCACTGAAGCTTTCTTT
-	-	TRBV3-1/TRBV3-2	TRBJ2-5	CASSQLQETQYF	TGTGCCAGCAGCCAACTTCAAGAGACCCAGTACTTC
TRBD2	-	TRBV12-5	TRBJ2-1	CASGLGRGGGGNEQFF	TGTGCTAGTGGTTTGGGCCGGGGGGGCGGAGGCAATGAGCAGTTCTTC
TRBD2	-	TRBV7-6	TRBJ2-2	CASSLVLAGNTGELFF	TGTGCCAGCAGCTTAGTTCTAGCGGGGAACACCGGGGAGCTGTTTTTT
-	-	TRBV28	TRBJ1-5	CASSPTTGSSNQPQHF	TGTGCCAGCAGTCCAACTACAGGGAGTAGCAATCAGCCCCAGCATTTT
TRBD2	-	TRBV19	TRBJ2-7	CATTAGVNYEQYF	TGTGCCACTACAGCGGGAGTGAACTACGAGCAGTACTTC